Detailed here is one TCR beta chain. The data belong to a study of tissue T cells after allogeneic stem cell transplantation. GI sites, liver, skin and spleen were taken after median 9.75 post-mortem hours. Sequenced by immunoSEQ multiplex PCR; TCRdb stores in-frame clones only, minus some. This sample yields roughly 25,000 clones, of which 73% are seen a single time; 7.7% belongs to the top ten. Source: tissue from the ileum, taken at autopsy. This clonotype originated in a female donor over 55 with lung cancer.

The CDR3 region has the DNA TGTGCCAGTAGTGGCCACAGGAGATCCGATTCTAACTATGGCTACACCTTC. It translates to CASSGHRRSDSNYGYTF. The chain couples TRBV19 to TRBJ1-2; TRBD1 might be the D (5 bases). The V and J ends lost 5 bases and 0 bases respectively, with 19 bases between them. The CDR3 is 17 residues long. Germline values: CDR1 LNHDA, CDR2 SQIVND (reference sequence).